This T cell receptor (beta chain) appears in the sequencing data of a study of Graves' ophthalmopathy and Graves' hyperthyroidism. Study in general: Prior to any treatment, peripheral blood was collected at the time of initial diagnosis.

This clonotype was observed many times. Germline CDR1 reads MNHNS; CDR2 reads SASEGT. The CDR3 contains 12 residues. The V end lost 6 bases, the J end lost 4 bases, and 10 bases lay between the germline ends. RNA transcripts yielded amplified TCR beta CDR3 regions. Second-round multiplex PCR followed a first-round RT-PCR using HTBI primers. A single record per CDR3 protein comes from TCRdb applying MiXCR to the multiplex PCR reads. The sample contains about 620,000 distinct CDR3 sequences, over 20% of which appear only once. The chain carries TRBV6-1 and TRBJ2-7; D is possibly TRBD1 (6 bases). Sequenced: peripheral blood. The sequence came from a woman younger than 30 with stable Graves' hyperthyroidism. Some clones in this sample may be carry-over from other donors' samples. CDR3 sequence: CASRLGAYEQYF. Here the CDR3 DNA reads TGTGCCAGCAGGTTGGGGGCTTACGAGCAGTACTTC.